This T cell receptor beta chain derives from a study of Ad26.COV2.S vaccination and SARS-CoV-2 variants. TCRdb keeps only in-frame clones here, not all; method: immunoSEQ multiplex PCR. Of 200,000 to 300,000 clones in the sample, more than 75% are singletons; the top ten hold about 10%. This CDR3 is built from 16 residues. Trimming stripped 3 bases from V and 0 bases from J, with 12 bases between. The germline gives CDR1 MDHEN, CDR2 SYDVKM. Stated treatment: roughly 20 received Ad26.COV2.S at low or high dose, single or two shots; about 5 received placebo; per-sample allocation not given. Day 63 after the first injection of vaccine or placebo was the sampling time. The administered vaccine (an Ad26 vector) expressed Wuhan-strain SARS-CoV-2 spike.

The chain is built from TRBV28 and TRBJ2-1; no clear D gene. The starting material was peripheral blood, obtained in a trial of Ad26.COV2.S vaccine versus placebo. The sequence came from a person aged 18-65 years who received the Ad26.COV2.S COVID-19 vaccine or a placebo. CDR3 coding DNA: TGTGCCAGCAGTTTCGGCTGGTTTAGCTCCTACAATGAGCAGTTCTTC. Translating it yields CASSFGWFSSYNEQFF.